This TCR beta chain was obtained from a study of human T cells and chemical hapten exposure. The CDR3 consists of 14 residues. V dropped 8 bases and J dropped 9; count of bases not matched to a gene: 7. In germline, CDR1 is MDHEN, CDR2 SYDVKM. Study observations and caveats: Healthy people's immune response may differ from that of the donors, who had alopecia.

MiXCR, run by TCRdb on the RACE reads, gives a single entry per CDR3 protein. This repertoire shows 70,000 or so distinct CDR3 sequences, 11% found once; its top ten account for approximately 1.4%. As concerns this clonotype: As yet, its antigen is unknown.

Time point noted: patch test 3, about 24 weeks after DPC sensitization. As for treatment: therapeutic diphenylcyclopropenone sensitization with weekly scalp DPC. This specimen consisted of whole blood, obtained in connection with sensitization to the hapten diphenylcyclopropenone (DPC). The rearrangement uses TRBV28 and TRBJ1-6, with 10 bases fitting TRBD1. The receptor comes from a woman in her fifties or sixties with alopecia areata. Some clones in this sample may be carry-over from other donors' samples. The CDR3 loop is CASVTGGYGSPLHF. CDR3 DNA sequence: TGTGCCAGCGTGACAGGGGGCTATGGTTCACCCCTCCACTTT.